This TCR beta chain was sequenced for a study of identical twins (dated by TCRdb to the mid-2010s). Describing the broader study: TCR alpha and beta repertoires from monozygotic twins, unrelated adults of various ages and cord blood were deep-sequenced to test whether fetal clonotypes persist. To rule out contamination, the twin experiments were replicated at different times with different library preparation protocols. Broad study findings and their caveats: Compared with coincidental sharing between unrelated individuals, out-of-frame TCR alpha sequences shared between twins had an excess of sequences with low generation probability. Out-of-frame TCR alpha sharing in monozygotic twins was systematically underestimated by recombination models, whereas sharing between unrelated individuals was in agreement with the recombination models. In beta out-of-frame sequences, excess twin sharing was weaker, because having fewer shared sequences lowered the signal-to-noise ratio. Zero-insertion analyses could be partly confounded by invariant T cells such as MAIT and iNKT, although diverse VJ usage argued against such confounding for most clonotypes. Because the same donors could not be followed over many years, the conclusions depended on cross-sectional statistical analysis. Fewer insertions were carried by abundant cord blood beta clonotypes, a similar but weaker trend appeared in young adult naive repertoires, and no such trend appeared in memory repertoires.

Every donor in the study was a healthy Caucasian. Libraries were prepared through 5' RACE. Sequencing took place on an Illumina HiSeq 2000. A universal primer binding site was introduced by template switching, and a unique molecular identifier was present in the final cDNA, enabling accurate counting of TCR cDNA molecules. Specific primers in the conserved constant-segment region were used to synthesize first-strand cDNA for TCR alpha and beta chains. To control for contamination, each cDNA library was double barcoded with a SMART-Mk sample barcode plus Illumina barcodes. TruSeq adapter sequences and Illumina sample barcodes were added in two successive PCR steps. The TCR alpha and beta cDNA libraries were sequenced on the Illumina HiSeq platform using custom primers. As for how the authors treated the data: Raw reads were processed with MiGEC to extract unique molecular identifiers, and MiXCR was used to determine CDR3 positions. For each individual, recombination models were inferred using an EM algorithm with the repgenHMM and IGoR tools. The analysis of shared clonotypes was done with the tcR package in R, with sharing normalized by the product of cloneset sizes. To study raw recombination without the effects of thymic and clonal selection, out-of-frame nonproductive sequences were analyzed. The raw public data were reprocessed by TCRdb itself: fastp quality trimming at Q25, MiXCR clonotype calling, in-frame beta chains only. Identical CDR3 proteins give one entry, which carries the most common genes and DNA. The V and J calls and clone size come from TCRdb's table, not from the authors' own analysis. This sample lists 1.5 million to 2 million distinct CDR3 sequences; about 32% were detected once. The top ten clonotypes cover approximately 0.25% of the sample.

As to this clonotype: The antigen this receptor binds is unknown. It has no much larger one-base neighbor in the sample; base qualities were not kept.

The TCR sequence derives from a newborn girl in good health. Sequencing was done on a sample of cord blood.

The sequenced DNA is TGCAGTGCTAGTTATAGGAGAAATCAGCCCCAGCATTTT. This translates into CSASYRRNQPQHF. The chain employs TRBV20-1 and TRBJ1-5; no D gene can be assigned with confidence. V and J lose 3 bases and 4 bases, and a span of 10 bases separates them. The CDR3 spans 13 residues, from the cysteine through the phenylalanine. Only the CDR3 region is kept as DNA, spanning 39 bases read in frame from base 1. From a lookup of the germline V gene (reference sequence), CDR1 and CDR2 are DFQATT and SNEGSKA.